The 19 T cell receptor beta chains reported below all come from one sample, sequenced in a study of regulatory T cells in long-lasting Graves disease. Stated time point: newly diagnosed GD, antithyroid drugs for less than 3 months. The authors made the TCR library using RNA they extracted from PBMCs. Library construction for TCR beta used iRepertoire HTBI primers and Arm-PCR of CDR3 regions. MiXCR, run by TCRdb on the multiplex PCR reads, gives a single entry per CDR3 protein. The sample includes 360,000 or so distinct CDR3 sequences, roughly 17% of them seen just once. This sample also appeared in a second study, on T cells in Graves' hyperthyroidism and ophthalmopathy.

The specimen was peripheral blood mononuclear cells (PBMCs), collected at new diagnosis, from a patient treated with antithyroid drugs. These receptors were collected from a middle-aged man with Graves disease.

The table lists this clonotype with many counts. The chain joins TRBV3-1 to TRBJ1-4; a possible D gene is TRBD1 (5 bases). Germline V lookup: CDR1 LGHDT, CDR2 YNNKEL (reference sequence). Deletions cut 4 bases from V and 0 bases from J, with 12 bases between. The CDR3 is 16 residues long. This CDR3 reads CASSLHGQATNEKLFF. The CDR3 DNA follows: TGTGCCAGCAGCCTTCATGGACAAGCAACTAATGAAAAACTGTTTTTT. The full variable domain, in which reference TRBV3-1 and TRBJ1-4 provide the parts outside the CDR3, is DTAVSQTPKYLVTQMGNDKSIKCEQNLGHDTMYWYKQDSKKFLKIMFSYNNKELIINETVPNRFSPKSPDKAHLNLHINSLELGDSAVYFCASSLHGQATNEKLFFGSGTQLSVL.

There are many counts of this clonotype. CDR3 sequence: CASSLNAVSTDTQYF. The CDR3 DNA sequence: TGTGCCAGCAGCTTGAATGCAGTTAGCACAGATACGCAGTATTTT. The chain employs TRBV5-4 and TRBJ2-3; unclear D gene. V lost 1 base, J lost 0 bases, and 9 bases lay in between. The CDR3 length is 15 residues. The germline gives CDR1 SGHNT, CDR2 YYREEE (reference sequence).

On this clonotype: This may come from a read error, since a much larger clone is one base off. The chain links TRBV11-2 to TRBJ2-2; the D gene is possibly TRBD1 (5 bases). CDR1 SGHAT and CDR2 FQNNGV come from the germline V gene. The CDR3 sequence is 13 residues long. The CDR3 sequence: CASSFTGTEELFF. Here the CDR3 DNA reads TGTGCCAGCAGCTTTACAGGAACCGAGGAGCTGTTTTTT.

The sample holds many counts of this clonotype. The V and J genes are TRBV7-6 and TRBJ1-1, with D possibly TRBD1 on 6 matching bases. CDR1 and CDR2 from the germline V gene are SGHVS and FNYEAQ. The V end lost 6 bases, the J end lost 4 bases, and 12 bases lay between the germline ends. This CDR3 has 13 amino acids. This chain's CDR3 is CASSFKDSTEAFF. The CDR3 DNA is TGTGCCAGCAGTTTTAAGGACAGCACTGAAGCTTTCTTT.

The table lists this clonotype with many counts. The CDR3 here is CASSVGARNSPLHF. CDR3 nucleotides: TGTGCCAGCAGCGTAGGGGCGAGGAATTCACCCCTCCACTTT. This chain uses TRBV9 with TRBJ1-6; D not resolved. V lost 0 bases and J lost 7, with 8 bases in between. The CDR3 contains 14 residues. The V gene's germline CDR1 is SGDLS and CDR2 YYNGEE.

The chain employs TRBV20-1 and TRBJ2-7, with 13 bases that match TRBD2. The CDR3 spans 16 residues. Germline-derived CDR1 and CDR2 are DFQATT and SNEGSKA (reference sequence). V lost 1 base, J lost 3 bases, and 6 bases stayed unmatched. CDR3 sequence: CSARALGLAGVYEQYF. CDR3 bases: TGCAGTGCTAGAGCCTTAGGACTAGCGGGGGTCTACGAGCAGTACTTC.

Ten or more counts support this clonotype. It may be a read error: a sequence one base away is much more abundant. The V gene is TRBV2, the J gene TRBJ1-1; no clear D gene. CDR3 length: 13 amino acids. CDR1 is SNHLY, CDR2 FYNNEI, per germline. Trimming stripped 3 bases from V and 1 base from J, with 6 bases between. CDR3 in amino acids: CASSDMENTEAFF. CDR3 nucleotide sequence: TGTGCCAGCAGTGACATGGAGAACACTGAAGCTTTCTTT.

This clonotype has a count of ten or more. This chain connects TRBV28 to TRBJ2-3; TRBD1 might be the D (6 bases). CDR3 length: 14 residues. The germline V gene encodes CDR1 MDHEN and CDR2 SYDVKM. The V gene lost 8 bases and the J gene lost 1 base, with 13 bases spanning the gap. As DNA, the CDR3 is TGTGCCAGCGTAAGGGACATAGGCACAGATACGCAGTATTTT. It encodes CASVRDIGTDTQYF.

This clonotype came up many times. The chain has TRBV6-2 or TRBV6-3 and TRBJ2-3; D is unclear. CDR3 length: 14 residues. V lost 3 bases, J lost 1 base, and 8 bases lay in between. Germline loops: CDR1 MNHEY, CDR2 SVGEGT. The CDR3 region is CASSYFGRTDTQYF. The CDR3 nucleotides read TGTGCCAGCAGTTATTTCGGCCGCACAGATACGCAGTATTTT.

This clonotype was counted many times. V usage is TRBV5-1 and J usage is TRBJ1-4, with 9 bases aligning to TRBD1. Germline CDR1 is SGHRS and CDR2 is YFSETQ. CDR3 length: 14 residues. The J segment lost 8 bases and the V segment lost 4 bases, leaving 6 bases of the junction unmatched. CDR3 protein: CASSGTGPGEKLFF. The CDR3 nucleotides read TGCGCCAGCAGCGGGACAGGGCCTGGGGAAAAACTGTTTTTT.

The genes are TRBV6-1 and TRBJ1-6; D is possibly TRBD1 (6 bases). This CDR3 contains 15 residues. V lost 6 bases to trimming and J lost 7 bases, with 16 bases between them. Germline-derived CDR1 and CDR2 are MNHNS and SASEGT. Written as DNA, the CDR3 is TGTGCCAGCAGGAGGGGGGTCCTCCTCAATTCACCCCTCCACTTT. It specifies CASRRGVLLNSPLHF.

Ten or more counts support this clonotype. The gene calls are TRBV28 and TRBJ2-6, with a possible D match to TRBD1 (6 bases). V was pared by 4 bases and J by 4 bases, with 11 bases between. Germline CDR1 MDHEN, CDR2 SYDVKM. CDR3 length equals 15 residues. CDR3 sequence (DNA): TGTGCCAGCAGTTCTACAGGGACCGGGGCCAACGTCCTGACTTTC. Encoded protein: CASSSTGTGANVLTF.

At least ten counts were recorded for this clonotype. The genes are TRBV12-3 or TRBV12-4 and TRBJ2-5; D is unclear. V was trimmed by 1 base and J by 5 bases, leaving 5 bases between them. The CDR3 runs 12 residues. The CDR3, as DNA: TGTGCCAGCAGTTTAGTGTTGGAGACCCAGTACTTC. This codes for CASSLVLETQYF.

In this sample, this clonotype turned up many times. The CDR3 here is CATRQGRSGYTF. Here the CDR3 DNA reads TGCGCCACCCGACAGGGGCGGTCTGGCTACACCTTC. The V call is TRBV5-1, the J call TRBJ1-2; 8 bases are shared with TRBD1. J was trimmed by 7 bases and V by 9 bases; bases with no gene match: 8. Germline V gene data show CDR1 as SGHRS and CDR2 as YFSETQ. The CDR3 sequence is 12 residues long.

In its sample, this clonotype was seen once. This may be a read error: a much more frequent sequence differs by one nucleotide. The chain carries TRBV2 and TRBJ1-4, with a tentative D call TRBD1 (5 bases). The germline gives CDR1 SNHLY, CDR2 FYNNEI. This CDR3 comprises 14 residues. The CDR3 sequence: CVSSVAGYNEKLFF. The CDR3, as DNA: TGTGTCAGCAGTGTGGCAGGGTATAATGAAAAACTGTTTTTT.

This clonotype was recorded many times. V usage is TRBV18 and J usage is TRBJ1-2, with D unclear. CDR3 length equals 14 residues. Germline V gene data show CDR1 as KGHSH and CDR2 as LQKENI. Trimming pared 6 bases from V and 5 bases from J, leaving 16 bases between. CDR3 in DNA: TGTGCCAGCTCCCAAAGCGGGGAACAGTATGGCTACACCTTC. This gives the protein CASSQSGEQYGYTF.

The table lists this clonotype with many counts. CDR3 protein: CASSPDRGDEQYF. For the CDR3, the DNA is TGTGCCAGCAGCCCGGACAGGGGCGACGAGCAGTACTTC. This chain uses TRBV3-1 with TRBJ2-7, with 9 bases fitting TRBD1. CDR3 length equals 13 residues. Germline CDR1 reads LGHDT; CDR2 reads YNNKEL (reference sequence). The trim removed 4 bases at V and 5 bases at J, leaving 3 bases unmatched.

This clonotype was detected ten times or more. The V gene is TRBV11-2, the J gene TRBJ2-7; D gene uncertain. Germline lookup yields CDR1 SGHAT and CDR2 FQNNGV. The CDR3 is 15 amino acids. V lost 0 bases and J lost 2, with 11 bases in between. CDR3 bases: TGTGCCAGCAGCTTAGAGGGGTCGGGTCCCTACGAGCAGTACTTC. Amino acids: CASSLEGSGPYEQYF.

This clonotype was found many times. The V and J genes are TRBV5-1 and TRBJ1-2; 7 bases line up with TRBD1. Germline V gene sequence: CDR1 SGHRS, CDR2 YFSETQ. The CDR3 contains 17 residues. V lost 0 bases, J lost 4 bases, and 12 bases stayed unmatched. CDR3: CASSLGPTTGWVYGYTF. The CDR3 DNA reads TGCGCCAGCAGCTTGGGTCCCACGACAGGGTGGGTCTATGGCTACACCTTC.